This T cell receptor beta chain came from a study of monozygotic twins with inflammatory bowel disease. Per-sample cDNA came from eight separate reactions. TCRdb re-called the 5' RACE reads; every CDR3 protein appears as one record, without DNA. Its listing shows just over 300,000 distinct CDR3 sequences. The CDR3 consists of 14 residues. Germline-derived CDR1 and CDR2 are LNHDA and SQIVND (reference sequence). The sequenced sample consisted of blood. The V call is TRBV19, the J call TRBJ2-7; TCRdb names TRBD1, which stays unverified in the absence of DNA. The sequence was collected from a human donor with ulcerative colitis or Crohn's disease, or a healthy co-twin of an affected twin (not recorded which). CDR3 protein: CASSHQGTTYEQYF.